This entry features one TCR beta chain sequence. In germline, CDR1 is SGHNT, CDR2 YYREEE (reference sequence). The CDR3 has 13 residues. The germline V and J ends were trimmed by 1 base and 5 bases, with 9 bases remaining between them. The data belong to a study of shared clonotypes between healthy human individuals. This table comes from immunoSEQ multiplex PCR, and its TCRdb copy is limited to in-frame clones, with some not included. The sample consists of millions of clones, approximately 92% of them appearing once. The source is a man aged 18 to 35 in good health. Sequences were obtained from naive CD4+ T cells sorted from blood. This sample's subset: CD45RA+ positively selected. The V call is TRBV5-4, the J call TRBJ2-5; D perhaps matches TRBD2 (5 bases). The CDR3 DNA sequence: TGTGCCAGCAGCTTGTATTCGGGGGAGACCCAGTACTTC. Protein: CASSLYSGETQYF.